The source of this TCR beta chain is a study of blood T cells in healthy people across ages. Combining a sample-barcoded 5' primer with a J-beta primer mix, a second PCR ran for roughly 7 to 11 cycles. The authors tagged each cDNA molecule using a template-switch adaptor with 12 random nucleotides. TCRdb passed the 5' RACE reads through MiXCR, listing each CDR3 protein once. The table has 750,000 to 1,000,000 distinct CDR3 sequences, just under 30% seen once. This clonotype came up a few times. The CDR3 consists of 14 residues. V shed 5 bases and J shed 5 bases, with 16 bases lying between them. Per germline, CDR1 LGHNT and CDR2 FRNRAP. The sample was also reused in another study, on T cells of mothers and their children. That paper notes: Nine systemically healthy Caucasian donors: three mothers, six children. Thymic selection shapes TCR recombination output in related pairs, and it does so similarly in unrelated pairs.

The TCR was taken from a woman aged 40 to 50 in good health. The chain uses TRBV12-5 and TRBJ2-7; D gene uncertain. The sample comprised blood. CDR3 DNA sequence: TGTGCTAGTGGTCCTGGGTTAGGGTCCCACGAGCAGTACTTC. Translated, it gives CASGPGLGSHEQYF.